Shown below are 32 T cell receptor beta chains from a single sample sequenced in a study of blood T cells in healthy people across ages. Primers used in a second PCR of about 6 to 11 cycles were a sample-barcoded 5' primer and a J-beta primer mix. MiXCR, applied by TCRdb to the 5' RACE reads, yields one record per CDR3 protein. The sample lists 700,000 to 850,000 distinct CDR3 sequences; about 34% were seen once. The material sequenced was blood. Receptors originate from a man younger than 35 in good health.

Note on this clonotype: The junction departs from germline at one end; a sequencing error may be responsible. Written as DNA, the CDR3 is TGTGCCAGCAGCGTAGACCCTAGCGGGAGGGCCAAAAACACTCAGTACTTC. Residues: CASSVDPSGRAKNTQYF. V and J are TRBV9 and TRBJ2-4; TRBD2 matches 12 bases. This CDR3 contains 17 residues. CDR1 is SGDLS and CDR2 is YYNGEE in the germline V gene.

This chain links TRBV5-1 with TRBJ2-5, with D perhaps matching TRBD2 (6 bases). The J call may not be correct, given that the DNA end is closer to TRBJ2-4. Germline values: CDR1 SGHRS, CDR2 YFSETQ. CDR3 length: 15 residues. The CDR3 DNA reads TGCGCCAGCAGCTGGGCTGTTAGACTAGAGAGCATTCAGTACTTC. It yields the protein CASSWAVRLESIQYF.

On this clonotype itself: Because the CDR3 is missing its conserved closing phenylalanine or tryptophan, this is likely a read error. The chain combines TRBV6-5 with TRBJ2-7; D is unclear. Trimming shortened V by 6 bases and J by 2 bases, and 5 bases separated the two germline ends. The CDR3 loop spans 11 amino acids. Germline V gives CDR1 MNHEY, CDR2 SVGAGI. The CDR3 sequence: CASRSTYEQYI. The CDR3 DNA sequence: TGTGCCAGCAGATCCACCTACGAGCAGTACATC.

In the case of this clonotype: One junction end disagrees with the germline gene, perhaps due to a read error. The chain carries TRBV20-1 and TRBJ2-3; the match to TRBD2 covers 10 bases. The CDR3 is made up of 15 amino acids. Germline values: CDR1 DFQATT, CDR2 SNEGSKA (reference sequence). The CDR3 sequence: CGARDTGLAYDTQYF. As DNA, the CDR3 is TGCGGTGCTAGGGACACGGGACTAGCGTATGATACGCAGTATTTT.

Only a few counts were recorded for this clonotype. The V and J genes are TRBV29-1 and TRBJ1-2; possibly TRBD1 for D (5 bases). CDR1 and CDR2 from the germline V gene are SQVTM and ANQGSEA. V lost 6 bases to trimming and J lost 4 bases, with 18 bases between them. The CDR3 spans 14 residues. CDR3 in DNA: TGCAGCGTCCGTTCGGGGGAGATGAGCTATGGCTACACCTTC. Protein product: CSVRSGEMSYGYTF. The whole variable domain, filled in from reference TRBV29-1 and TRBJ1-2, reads SAVISQKPSRDICQRGTSLTIQCQVDSQVTMMFWYRQQPGQSLTLIATANQGSEATYESGFVIDKFPISRPNLTFSTLTVSNMSPEDSSIYLCSVRSGEMSYGYTFGSGTRLTVV.

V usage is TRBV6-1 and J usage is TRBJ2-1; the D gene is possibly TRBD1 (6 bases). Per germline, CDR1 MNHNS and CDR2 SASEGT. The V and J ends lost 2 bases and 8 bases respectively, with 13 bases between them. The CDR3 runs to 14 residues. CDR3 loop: CASSEPTGYHEQFF. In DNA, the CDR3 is TGTGCCAGCAGTGAACCTACAGGGTACCATGAGCAGTTCTTC.

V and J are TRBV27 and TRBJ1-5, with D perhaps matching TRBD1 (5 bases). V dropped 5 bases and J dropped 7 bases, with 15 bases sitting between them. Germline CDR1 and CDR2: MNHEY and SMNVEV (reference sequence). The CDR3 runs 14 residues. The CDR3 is CASSDRRSEQPQHF. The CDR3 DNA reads TGTGCCAGCAGTGACAGACGGTCCGAACAGCCCCAGCATTTT.

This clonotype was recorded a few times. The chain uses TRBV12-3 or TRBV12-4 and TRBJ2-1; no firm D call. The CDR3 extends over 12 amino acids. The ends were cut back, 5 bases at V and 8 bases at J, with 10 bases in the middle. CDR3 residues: CASSLRAHEQFF. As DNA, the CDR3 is TGTGCCAGCAGTCTCCGGGCGCATGAGCAGTTCTTC.

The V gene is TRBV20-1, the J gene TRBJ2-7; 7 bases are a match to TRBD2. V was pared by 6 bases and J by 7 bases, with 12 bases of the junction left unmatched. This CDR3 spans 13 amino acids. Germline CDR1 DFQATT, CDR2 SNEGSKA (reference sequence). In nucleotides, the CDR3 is TGCAGTGCCGAGGCAGATCCGGGGGGTGAGCAGTACTTC. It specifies CSAEADPGGEQYF.

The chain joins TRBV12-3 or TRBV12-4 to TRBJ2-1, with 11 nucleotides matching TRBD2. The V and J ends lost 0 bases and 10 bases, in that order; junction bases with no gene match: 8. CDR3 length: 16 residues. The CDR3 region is CASSLAPLAGAGEQFF. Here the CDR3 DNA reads TGTGCCAGCAGTTTAGCGCCACTAGCGGGGGCGGGGGAGCAGTTCTTC.

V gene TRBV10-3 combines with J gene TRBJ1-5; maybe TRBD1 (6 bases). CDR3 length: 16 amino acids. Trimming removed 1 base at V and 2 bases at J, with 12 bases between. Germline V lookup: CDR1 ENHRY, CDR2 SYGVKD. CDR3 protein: CAISEYRESGNQPQHF. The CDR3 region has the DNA TGTGCCATCAGTGAGTACAGGGAATCTGGCAATCAGCCCCAGCATTTT.

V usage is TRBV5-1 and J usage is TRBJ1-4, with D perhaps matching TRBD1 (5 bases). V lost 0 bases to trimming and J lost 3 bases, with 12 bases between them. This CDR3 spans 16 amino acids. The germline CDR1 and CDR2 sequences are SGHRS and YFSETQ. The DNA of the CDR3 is TGCGCCAGCAGCTTGGCTCAGGGCTCGGCTAATGAAAAACTGTTTTTT. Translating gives CASSLAQGSANEKLFF.

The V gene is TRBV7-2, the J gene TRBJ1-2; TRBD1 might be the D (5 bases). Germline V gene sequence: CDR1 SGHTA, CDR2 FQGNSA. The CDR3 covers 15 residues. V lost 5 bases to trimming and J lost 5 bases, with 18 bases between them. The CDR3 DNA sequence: TGTGCCAGCAGCCCGAGTTGGGCAGGGCCATATGGCTACACCTTC. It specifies CASSPSWAGPYGYTF.

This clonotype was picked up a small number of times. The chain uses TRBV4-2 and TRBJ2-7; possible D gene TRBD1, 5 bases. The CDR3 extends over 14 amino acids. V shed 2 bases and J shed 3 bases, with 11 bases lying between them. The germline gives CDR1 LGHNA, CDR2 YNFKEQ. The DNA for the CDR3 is TGTGCCAGCAGCCAACGTCCAGGGATCTACGAGCAGTACTTC. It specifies CASSQRPGIYEQYF.

The DNA of the CDR3 is TGTGCCAGCAGTTACCGTGTGCTAAAGAACACAGATACGCAGTATTTT. Protein product: CASSYRVLKNTDTQYF. The rearrangement links TRBV6-2 or TRBV6-3 to TRBJ2-3, with no clear D. CDR1 is MNHEY and CDR2 is SVGEGT in the germline V gene. CDR3 length: 16 residues. V lost 2 bases and J 2 bases, leaving 14 bases between the germline ends.

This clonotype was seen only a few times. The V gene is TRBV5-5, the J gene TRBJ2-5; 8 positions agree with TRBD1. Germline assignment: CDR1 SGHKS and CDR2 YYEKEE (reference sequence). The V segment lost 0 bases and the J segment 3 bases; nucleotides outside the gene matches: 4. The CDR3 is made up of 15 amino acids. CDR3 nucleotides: TGTGCCAGCAGCTTGGAAGGGACAGGAGAAGAGACCCAGTACTTC. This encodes CASSLEGTGEETQYF.

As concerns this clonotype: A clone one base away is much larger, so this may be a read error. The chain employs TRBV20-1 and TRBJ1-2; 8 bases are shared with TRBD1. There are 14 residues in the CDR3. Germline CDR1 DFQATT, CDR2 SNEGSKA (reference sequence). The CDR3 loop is CSAHGQGTDYGHTF. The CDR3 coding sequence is TGCAGTGCCCACGGACAGGGTACGGACTATGGCCACACCTTC.

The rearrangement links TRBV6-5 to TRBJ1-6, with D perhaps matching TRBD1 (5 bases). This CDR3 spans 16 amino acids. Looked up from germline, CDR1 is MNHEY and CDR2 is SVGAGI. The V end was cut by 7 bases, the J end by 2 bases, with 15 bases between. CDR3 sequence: CASTKTASAYNSPLHF. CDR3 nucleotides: TGTGCCAGCACTAAGACAGCATCGGCCTATAATTCACCCCTCCACTTT.

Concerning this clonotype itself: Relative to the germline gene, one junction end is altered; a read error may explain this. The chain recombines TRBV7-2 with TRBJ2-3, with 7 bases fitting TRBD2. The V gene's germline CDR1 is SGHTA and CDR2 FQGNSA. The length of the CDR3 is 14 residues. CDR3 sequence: CASSYGRGEDAQYF. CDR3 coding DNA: TGTGCCAGCAGCTACGGACGGGGGGAAGATGCGCAGTATTTT.

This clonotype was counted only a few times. In DNA, the CDR3 is TGTGCCAGCTACCCCTGGGGGTACCATGAGCAGTACTTC. This codes for CASYPWGYHEQYF. The J gene is TRBJ2-7, the V gene TRBV21-1; the table assigns TRBD1, which was not confirmed against the DNA. TRBV21-1 counts as a pseudogene. The CDR3 runs 13 residues.

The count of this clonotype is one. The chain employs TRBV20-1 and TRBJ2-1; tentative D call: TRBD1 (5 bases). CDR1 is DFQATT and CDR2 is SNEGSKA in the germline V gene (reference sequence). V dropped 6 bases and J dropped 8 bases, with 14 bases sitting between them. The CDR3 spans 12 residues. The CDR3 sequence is CSAPGPRDEQFF. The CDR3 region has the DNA TGCAGTGCGCCAGGGCCTAGGGATGAGCAGTTCTTC.

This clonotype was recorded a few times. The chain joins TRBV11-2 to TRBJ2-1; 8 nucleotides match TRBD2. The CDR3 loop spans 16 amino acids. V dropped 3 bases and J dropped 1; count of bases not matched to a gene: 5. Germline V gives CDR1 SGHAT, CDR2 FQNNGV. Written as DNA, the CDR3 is TGTGCCAGCAGCTTGGACGGGAGGGATTCCTACAATGAGCAGTTCTTC. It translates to CASSLDGRDSYNEQFF.

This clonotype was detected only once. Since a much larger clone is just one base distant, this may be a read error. CDR3 sequence: CASSGQGREAQYF. CDR3 DNA: TGTGCCAGCAGCGGACAGGGACGAGAGGCCCAGTACTTC. The chain joins TRBV2 to TRBJ2-7, with 8 bases identical to TRBD1. Germline V CDR1 and CDR2: SNHLY, FYNNEI. J was trimmed by 10 bases and V by 6 bases; bases with no gene match: 11. The CDR3 length is 13 residues. Full variable domain (remainder filled in from reference TRBV2 and TRBJ2-7): EPEVTQTPSHQVTQMGQEVILRCVPISNHLYFYWYRQILGQKVEFLVSFYNNEISEKSEIFDDQFSVERPDGSNFTLKIRSTKLEDSAMYFCASSGQGREAQYFGPGTRLTVT.

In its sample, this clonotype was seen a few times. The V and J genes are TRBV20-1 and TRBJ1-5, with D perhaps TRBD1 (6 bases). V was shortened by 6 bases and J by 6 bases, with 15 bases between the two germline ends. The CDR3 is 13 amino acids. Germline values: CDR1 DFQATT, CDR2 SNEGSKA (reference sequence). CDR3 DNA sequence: TGCAGTGCCGAAGGGGGGAGAGCTCAGCCCCAGCATTTT. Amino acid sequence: CSAEGGRAQPQHF.

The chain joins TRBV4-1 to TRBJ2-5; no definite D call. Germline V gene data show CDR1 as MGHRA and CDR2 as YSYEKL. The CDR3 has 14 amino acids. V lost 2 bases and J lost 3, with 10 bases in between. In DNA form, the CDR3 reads TGCGCCAGCAGCCAAAGCCCCTCTGAAGAGACCCAGTACTTC. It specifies CASSQSPSEETQYF.

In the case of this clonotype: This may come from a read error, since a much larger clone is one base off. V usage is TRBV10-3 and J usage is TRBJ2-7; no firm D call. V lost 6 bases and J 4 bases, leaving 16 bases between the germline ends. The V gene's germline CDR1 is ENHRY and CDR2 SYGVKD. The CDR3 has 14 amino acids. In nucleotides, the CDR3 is TGTGCCATCAGCCGAATGGCTCCCCATTACGAGCAGTACTTC. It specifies CAISRMAPHYEQYF.

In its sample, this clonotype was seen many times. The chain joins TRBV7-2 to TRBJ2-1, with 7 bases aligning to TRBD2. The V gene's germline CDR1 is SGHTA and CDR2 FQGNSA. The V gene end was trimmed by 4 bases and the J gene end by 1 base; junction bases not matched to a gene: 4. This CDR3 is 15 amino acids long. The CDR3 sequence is CASSYIGGSYNEQFF. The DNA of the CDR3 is TGTGCCAGCAGCTACATCGGGGGGTCCTACAATGAGCAGTTCTTC. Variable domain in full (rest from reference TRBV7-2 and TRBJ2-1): GAGVSQSPSNKVTEKGKDVELRCDPISGHTALYWYRQSLGQGLEFLIYFQGNSAPDKSGLPSDRFSAERTGGSVSTLTIQRTQQEDSAVYLCASSYIGGSYNEQFFGPGTRLTVL.

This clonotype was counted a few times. CDR3 protein: CASSPSGQGNSGANVLTF. The CDR3, as DNA: TGTGCCAGCAGCCCCAGTGGACAGGGAAACTCTGGGGCCAACGTCCTGACTTTC. This rearrangement joins TRBV28 to TRBJ2-6; 8 bases line up with TRBD1. Trimming at V came to 6 bases and at J to 0 bases, leaving 10 bases not matched to a gene. The CDR3 is 18 amino acids. CDR1 and CDR2 from the germline V gene are MDHEN and SYDVKM.

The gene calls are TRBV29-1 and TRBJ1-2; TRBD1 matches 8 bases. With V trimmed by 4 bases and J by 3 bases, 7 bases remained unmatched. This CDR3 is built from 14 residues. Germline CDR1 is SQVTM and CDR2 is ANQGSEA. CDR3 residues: CSVVGQGADYGYTF. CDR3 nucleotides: TGCAGCGTTGTGGGCCAGGGGGCTGACTATGGCTACACCTTC.

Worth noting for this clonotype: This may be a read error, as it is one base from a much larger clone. The CDR3, as DNA: TGTGCCTGCAGCTTAACCGGGGGGGCCAATGAGCAGTTCTTC. It encodes CACSLTGGANEQFF. V usage is TRBV7-2 and J usage is TRBJ2-1, with 8 bases matching TRBD2. This CDR3 region has 14 residues. The germline gives CDR1 SGHTA, CDR2 FQGNSA.

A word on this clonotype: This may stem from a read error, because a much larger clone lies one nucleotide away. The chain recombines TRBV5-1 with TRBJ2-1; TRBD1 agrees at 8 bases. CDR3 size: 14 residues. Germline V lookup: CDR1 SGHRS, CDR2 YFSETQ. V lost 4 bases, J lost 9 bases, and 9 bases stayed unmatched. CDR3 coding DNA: TGCGCCAGCAGCGTGGAGGGTGGGACAGGTGAGCAGTTCTTC. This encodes CASSVEGGTGEQFF.

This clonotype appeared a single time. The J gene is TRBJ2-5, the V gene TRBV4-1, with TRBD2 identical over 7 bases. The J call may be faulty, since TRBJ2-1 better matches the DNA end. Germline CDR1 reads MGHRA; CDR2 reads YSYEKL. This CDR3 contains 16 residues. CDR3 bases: TGCGCCAGCAGCCCCTTCGGGAGGCAGCGCAAAGAGACCCAGTTCTTC. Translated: CASSPFGRQRKETQFF.